This T cell receptor beta chain was recovered during a study of T cell repertoires in cytomegalovirus infection. Overall study: CMV infection together with matching HLA type was indicated by public TCR beta signatures.

With regard to this clonotype: What it recognizes is unknown.

TCRdb independently ran MiXCR on the reads; one entry per CDR3 protein. The table records hundreds of thousands of distinct CDR3 sequences, about a third of them present only once. V was trimmed by 3 bases and J by 9 bases, leaving 11 bases between them. Germline lookup yields CDR1 LNHDA and CDR2 SQIVND (reference sequence). The CDR3 runs to 12 residues. Study findings and constraints: The response measured ex vivo was dominated by TCR beta clonotypes (HLA-C-restricted and CMV-specific).

The rearrangement joins TRBV19 to TRBJ2-5; D tentatively reads TRBD1 or TRBD2 (5 bases each). The material sequenced was cultured CD8+ T cells from PBMCs, taken from culture after CMV antigen stimulation. The sequence was obtained from a human donor in good health (CMV status not recorded). Some clones in this sample may be carry-over from other donors' samples. CDR3 sequence (DNA): TGTGCCAGTAGTATTGGTTTGGGGGCCCAGTACTTC. Its protein is CASSIGLGAQYF.